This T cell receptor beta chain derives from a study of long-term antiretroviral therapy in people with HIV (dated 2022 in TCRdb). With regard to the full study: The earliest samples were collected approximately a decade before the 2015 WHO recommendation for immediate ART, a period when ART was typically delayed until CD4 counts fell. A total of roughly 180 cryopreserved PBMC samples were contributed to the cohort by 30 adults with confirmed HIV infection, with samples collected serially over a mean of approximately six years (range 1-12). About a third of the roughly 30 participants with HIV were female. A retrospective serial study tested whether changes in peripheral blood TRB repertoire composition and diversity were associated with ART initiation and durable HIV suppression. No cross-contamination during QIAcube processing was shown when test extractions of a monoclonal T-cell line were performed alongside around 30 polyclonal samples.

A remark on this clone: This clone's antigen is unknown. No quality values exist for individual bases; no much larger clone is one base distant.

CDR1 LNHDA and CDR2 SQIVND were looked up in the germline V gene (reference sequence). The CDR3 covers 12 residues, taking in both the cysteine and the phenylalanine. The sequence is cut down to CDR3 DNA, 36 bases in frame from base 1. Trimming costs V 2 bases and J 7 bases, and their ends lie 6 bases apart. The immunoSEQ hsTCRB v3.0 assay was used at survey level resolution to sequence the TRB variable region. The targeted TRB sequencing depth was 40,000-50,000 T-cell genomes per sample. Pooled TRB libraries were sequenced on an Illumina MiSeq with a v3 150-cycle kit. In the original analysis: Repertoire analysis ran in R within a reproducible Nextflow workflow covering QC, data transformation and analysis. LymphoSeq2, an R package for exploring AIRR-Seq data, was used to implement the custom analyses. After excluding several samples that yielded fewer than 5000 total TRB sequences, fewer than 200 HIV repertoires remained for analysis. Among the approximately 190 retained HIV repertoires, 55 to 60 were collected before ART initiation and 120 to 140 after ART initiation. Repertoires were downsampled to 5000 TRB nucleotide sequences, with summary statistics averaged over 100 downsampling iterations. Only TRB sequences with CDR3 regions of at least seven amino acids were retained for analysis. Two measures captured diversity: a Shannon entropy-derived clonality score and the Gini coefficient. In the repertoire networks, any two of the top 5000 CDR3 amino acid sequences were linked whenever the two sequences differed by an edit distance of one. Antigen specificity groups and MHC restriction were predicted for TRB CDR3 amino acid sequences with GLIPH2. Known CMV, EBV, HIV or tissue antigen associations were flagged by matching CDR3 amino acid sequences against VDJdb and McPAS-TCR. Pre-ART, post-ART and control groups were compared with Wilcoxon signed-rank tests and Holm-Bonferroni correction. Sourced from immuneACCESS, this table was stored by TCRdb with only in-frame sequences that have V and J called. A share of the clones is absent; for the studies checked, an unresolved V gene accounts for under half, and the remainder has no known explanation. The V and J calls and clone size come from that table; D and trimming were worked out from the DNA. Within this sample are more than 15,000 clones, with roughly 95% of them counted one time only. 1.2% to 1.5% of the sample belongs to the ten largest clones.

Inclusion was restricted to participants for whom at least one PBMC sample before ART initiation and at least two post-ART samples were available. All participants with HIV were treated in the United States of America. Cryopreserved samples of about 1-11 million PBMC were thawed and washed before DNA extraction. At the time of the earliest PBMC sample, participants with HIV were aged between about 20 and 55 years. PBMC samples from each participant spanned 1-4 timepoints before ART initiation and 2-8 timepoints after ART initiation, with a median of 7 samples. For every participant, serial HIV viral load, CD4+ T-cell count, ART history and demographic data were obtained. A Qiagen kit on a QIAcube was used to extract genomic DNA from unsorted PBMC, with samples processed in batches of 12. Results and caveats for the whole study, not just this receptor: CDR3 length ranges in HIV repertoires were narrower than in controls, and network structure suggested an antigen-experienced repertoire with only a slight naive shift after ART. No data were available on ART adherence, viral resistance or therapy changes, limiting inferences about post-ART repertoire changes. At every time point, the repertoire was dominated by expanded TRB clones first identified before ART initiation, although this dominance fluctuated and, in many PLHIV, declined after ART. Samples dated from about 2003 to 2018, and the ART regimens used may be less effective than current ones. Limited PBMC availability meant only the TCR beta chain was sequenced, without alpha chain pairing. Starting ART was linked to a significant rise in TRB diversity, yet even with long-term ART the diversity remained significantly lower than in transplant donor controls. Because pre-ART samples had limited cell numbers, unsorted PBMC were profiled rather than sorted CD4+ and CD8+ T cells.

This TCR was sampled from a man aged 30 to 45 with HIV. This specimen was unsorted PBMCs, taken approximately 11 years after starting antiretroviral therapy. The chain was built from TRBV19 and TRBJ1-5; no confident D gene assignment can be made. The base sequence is TGTGCCAGTAGTATAACGTACCAGCCCCAGCATTTT. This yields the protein CASSITYQPQHF.